This T cell receptor beta chain came from a study of blood T cells in healthy people across ages. Study results and limitations: Naive T cell percentage and TCR beta diversity correlated strongly.

There are many counts of this clonotype. Its antigen is as yet unknown. It was with a sample-barcoded 5' primer and a J-beta primer mix that a second PCR of roughly 7 to 12 cycles was run. TCRdb reprocessed the 5' RACE reads via MiXCR and lists one record per CDR3 protein. The sample lists approximately 780,000 distinct CDR3 sequences, around 24% occurring once. The germline V and J ends were trimmed by 1 base and 0 bases, with 8 bases remaining between them. This CDR3 contains 15 residues. Germline-derived CDR1 and CDR2 are MGHRA and YSYEKL. Another study also made use of these data, one on T cells of mothers and their children. According to that study: Donation was provided by three healthy Caucasian mothers along with their six children. Mother-child pairs who were related displayed a slightly higher overlap than unrelated pairs, a difference that was non-significant.

The clonotype originates from a boy younger than 18 in good health. The chain uses TRBV4-1 and TRBJ2-3; D is undetermined. The source material was blood. In DNA form, the CDR3 reads TGCGCCAGCAGCCAAGCTCCGGTTAGCACAGATACGCAGTATTTT. Protein: CASSQAPVSTDTQYF.